This paragraph reports one T cell receptor (beta chain). Its antigen is currently unknown. Germline V gene lookup returns CDR1 SNHLY and CDR2 FYNNEI. V lost 5 bases to trimming and J lost 4 bases; unmatched junction nucleotides: 8. The CDR3 is 15 residues long. This sample is drawn from a study of T cell responses to AZD1222 COVID-19 vaccine. General study points: Among AZD1222 vaccinees, only six were seropositive at baseline.

Produced via immunoSEQ multiplex PCR; TCRdb's table is partial and in-frame only. The sample records about 120,000 clones, about 90% being singletons. This TCR derives from an adult in good health. This sequence joins TRBV2 and TRBJ1-2; 9 bases agree with TRBD1. This sample comprised peripheral blood, obtained on day 0 of AZD1222 vaccination. The DNA for the CDR3 is TGTGCCAGCAGTCCACAGGGGGCGGAATTCTATGGCTACACCTTC. Its translation is CASSPQGAEFYGYTF.